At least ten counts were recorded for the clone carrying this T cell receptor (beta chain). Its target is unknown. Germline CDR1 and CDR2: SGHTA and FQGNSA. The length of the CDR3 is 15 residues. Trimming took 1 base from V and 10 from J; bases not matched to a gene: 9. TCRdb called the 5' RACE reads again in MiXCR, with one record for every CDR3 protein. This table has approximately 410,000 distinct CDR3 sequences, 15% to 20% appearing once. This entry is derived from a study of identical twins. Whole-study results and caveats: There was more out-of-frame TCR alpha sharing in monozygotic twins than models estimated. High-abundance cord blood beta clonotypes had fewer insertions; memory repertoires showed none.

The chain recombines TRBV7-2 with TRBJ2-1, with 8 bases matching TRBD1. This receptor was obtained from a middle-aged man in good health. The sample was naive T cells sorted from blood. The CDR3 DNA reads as TGTGCCAGCAGCTTAGGGACAGGGTCGGTCGGGGAGCAGTTCTTC. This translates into CASSLGTGSVGEQFF.